A selection of T cell receptor beta chains follows, all from one sample in a study of cytomegalovirus exposure and HLA in healthy donors. Libraries were prepared by immunoSEQ multiplex PCR; TCRdb keeps only in-frame clonotypes and omits some of them. The data contain nearly 110,000 clones, 65% to 85% of them seen just once; the ten biggest clones take up roughly 3%. Sequencing was carried out using PBMCs. These receptors were obtained from a male donor in good health and CMV-seropositive. Both conserved end residues are part of each CDR3. Fields, in order: clone size, J gene, D gene, V gene, CDR3 DNA, CDR3 protein. The D gene is left open where the match is weak. Not all rows give a size; the values are once, few, many and, for expanded clones, a class.

size: .
J: TRBJ2-7
D: TRBD2
V: TRBV7-2
DNA: TGTGCCAGCAGACCTCTCGCGGGAGGGTACGAGCAGTACTTC
CDR3: CASRPLAGGYEQYF

size: .
J: TRBJ2-7
D: .
V: TRBV30
DNA: TGTGCCTGGAGTACGACAGCCTACTACGAGCAGTACTTC
CDR3: CAWSTTAYYEQYF

size: .
J: TRBJ1-4
D: TRBD1
V: TRBV19
DNA: TGTGCCAGTAGCCCCGGGACAGCAACTAATGAAAAACTGTTTTTT
CDR3: CASSPGTATNEKLFF

size: .
J: TRBJ1-6
D: TRBD1
V: TRBV27
DNA: TGTGCCAGCAGTTCTCCGACAGGGGGGGATTCACCCCTCCACTTT
CDR3: CASSSPTGGDSPLHF

size: .
J: TRBJ2-7
D: TRBD1
V: TRBV5-6
DNA: TGTGCCAGCAGCCCCCGGGACAGACCATTCAAGCAGTACTTC
CDR3: CASSPRDRPFKQYF

size: .
J: TRBJ2-1
D: .
V: TRBV11-2
DNA: TGTGCCAGCAGCTCCCACCGGGGTCCGGGGAATGAGCAGTTCTTC
CDR3: CASSSHRGPGNEQFF

size: .
J: TRBJ1-1
D: .
V: TRBV21-1
DNA: TGTGCCAGGGGGACTTCGAACACTGAAGCTTTCTTT
CDR3: CARGTSNTEAFF

size: .
J: TRBJ2-1
D: TRBD2
V: TRBV9
DNA: TGTGCCAGCAGCGTGGGACTAGCATCAAGCTCCTACAATGAGCAGTTCTTC
CDR3: CASSVGLASSSYNEQFF

size: .
J: TRBJ1-5
D: .
V: TRBV4-2
DNA: TGTGCCAGCAGCCAAGACTTACCGACTTTAGATCAGCCCCAGAATTTT
CDR3: CASSQDLPTLDQPQNF

size: .
J: TRBJ2-7
D: TRBD1
V: TRBV19
DNA: TGTGCCAGTAGTTTTCGACAGGGGATGAGGAACGAGCAGTACTTC
CDR3: CASSFRQGMRNEQYF

size: .
J: TRBJ1-2
D: TRBD1
V: TRBV2
DNA: TGTGCCAGCAGTGAAAGTTTGTCAGGGGGGATCTATGGCTACACCTTC
CDR3: CASSESLSGGIYGYTF

size: few
J: TRBJ1-5
D: .
V: TRBV19
DNA: TGTGCCAGTAGTATAGTAGGAGGGCTCGGGGGTAATCAGCCCCAGCATTTT
CDR3: CASSIVGGLGGNQPQHF

size: .
J: TRBJ2-3
D: .
V: TRBV21-1
DNA: TGTGCCAGCAGCGTAACCTGGGGACTAGAGGTTAGCACAGATACGCAGTATTTT
CDR3: CASSVTWGLEVSTDTQYF

size: .
J: TRBJ1-3
D: .
V: TRBV18
DNA: TGTGCCAGCTCATCACAGGGAGCTGGAAACACCATATATTTT
CDR3: CASSSQGAGNTIYF

size: .
J: TRBJ1-2
D: .
V: TRBV5-4
DNA: TGTGCCAGCAGCTTAAACCGACGGGGTGGCTATGGCTACACCTTC
CDR3: CASSLNRRGGYGYTF

size: few
J: TRBJ1-5
D: TRBD1
V: TRBV30
DNA: TGTGCCTGGAGTAGGGACAGCCACCCCAATCAGCCCCAGCATTTT
CDR3: CAWSRDSHPNQPQHF

size: few
J: TRBJ1-1
D: .
V: TRBV28
DNA: TGTGCCAGCATGATTTTGGGGAGGGGGAACACTGAAGCTTTCTTT
CDR3: CASMILGRGNTEAFF

size: few
J: TRBJ2-7
D: .
V: TRBV28
DNA: TGTGCCAGCAGCCCTGTCGGAGGTGGCAGCCACGAGCAGTACTTC
CDR3: CASSPVGGGSHEQYF

size: many
J: TRBJ1-5
D: TRBD1
V: TRBV2
DNA: TGTGCCAGCAGGGAAGGGACAGGGGGTCAGCCCCAGCATTTT
CDR3: CASREGTGGQPQHF

size: .
J: TRBJ2-6
D: TRBD1
V: TRBV6-5
DNA: TGTGCCAGCAGACGCGACAGGGCTGGGGCCAACGTCCTGACTTTC
CDR3: CASRRDRAGANVLTF

size: .
J: TRBJ2-5
D: TRBD2
V: TRBV16
DNA: TGTGCCAGCAGCCTCCTCGGACTAGCGAGCCAAGAGACCCAGTACTTC
CDR3: CASSLLGLASQETQYF